Listed below are T cell receptor beta chains from one sample, sequenced in a study of CD8 T cells in ankylosing spondylitis. TCRdb redid the calling of the 5' RACE reads with MiXCR, one entry per CDR3 protein. Of more than 300,000 distinct CDR3 sequences in the sample, around 7.6% are singletons; the top ten hold more than 12%. The sequenced sample was blood, either unsorted or a sorted T cell fraction (not recorded which). The receptors derive from a male donor with ankylosing spondylitis. Each CDR3 is given with its conserved first and last residue. The D gene is left open where the match is weak. Rows give clone size only sometimes, using once, few, many, or a class for an expanded clone.

many	TRBD2	TRBV29-1	TRBJ2-5	CSALEGSGRARETQYF	TGCAGCGCACTAGAGGGTAGCGGGAGGGCCCGAGAGACCCAGTACTTC
-	-	TRBV4-1	TRBJ2-1	CASSQEGPGLSYEQFF	TGCGCCAGCAGCCAAGAGGGTCCAGGGTTATCGTATGAGCAGTTCTTC
-	TRBD1	TRBV29-1	TRBJ2-7	CSVEGTGGASYEQYF	TGCAGCGTTGAGGGGACAGGGGGCGCCTCCTACGAGCAGTACTTC
many	-	TRBV3-1	TRBJ2-3	CASSHGGRTDTQYF	TGTGCCAGCAGCCATGGGGGTCGGACGGATACGCAGTATTTT
-	-	TRBV7-9	TRBJ1-1	CASSLVSPGDTEAFF	TGTGCCAGCAGCTTAGTTTCACCTGGGGACACTGAAGCTTTCTTT
few	TRBD1	TRBV29-1	TRBJ2-5	CSGGRQGWSETQYF	TGCAGCGGCGGACGACAGGGATGGAGCGAGACCCAGTACTTC
many	-	TRBV12-3/TRBV12-4	TRBJ1-4	CASGRQGEKLFF	TGTGCCAGCGGCCGGCAGGGGGAAAAACTGTTTTTT
few	-	TRBV30	TRBJ1-3	CAWSVRGNTIYF	TGTGCCTGGAGTGTACGGGGAAACACCATATATTTT
-	-	TRBV18	TRBJ2-7	CASSPPGGLPQQYF	TGTGCCAGCTCACCACCCGGCGGTCTCCCACAACAGTACTTC
many	TRBD1	TRBV4-1	TRBJ1-1	CASTEQGSTEAFF	TGCGCCAGCACCGAACAGGGGAGCACTGAAGCTTTCTTT
few	TRBD2	TRBV7-2	TRBJ2-7	CASSFLRAGSHEQYF	TGTGCCAGCAGCTTCTTGCGAGCGGGATCCCACGAGCAGTACTTC
-	TRBD1	TRBV7-9	TRBJ1-2	CASSSLTGTGASYVF	TGTGCCAGCAGCTCGCTTACCGGGACAGGAGCATCCTATGTCTTC
many	TRBD2	TRBV7-9	TRBJ2-2	CASSLVSGSVPGELFF	TGTGCCAGCAGCTTAGTGAGCGGGAGTGTGCCCGGGGAGCTGTTTTTT
-	-	TRBV27	TRBJ2-7	CASSFGQGGYEQYF	TGTGCCAGCAGTTTCGGGCAGGGGGGCTACGAGCAGTACTTC
-	TRBD1	TRBV25-1	TRBJ2-1	CASSAPGQGDNEQFF	TGTGCCAGCAGTGCACCGGGACAGGGGGACAATGAGCAGTTCTTC
many	-	TRBV20-1	TRBJ1-3	CSARGVNTIYF	TGCAGTGCTAGAGGGGTAAACACCATATATTTT
-	-	TRBV2	TRBJ1-5	CASGGRSQPQHF	TGTGCCTCGGGAGGGAGGAGTCAGCCCCAGCATTTT
few	TRBD1	TRBV29-1	TRBJ2-2	CSVEERTGVGTGELFF	TGCAGCGTTGAAGAACGGACAGGTGTGGGGACCGGGGAGCTGTTTTTT
-	TRBD1	TRBV10-3	TRBJ2-5	CAISRDRQETQYF	TGTGCCATCAGCCGGGACAGGCAAGAGACCCAGTACTTC
many	TRBD1	TRBV24-1	TRBJ2-3	CATSDPGQGATDTQYF	TGTGCCACCAGTGACCCCGGACAGGGGGCCACAGATACGCAGTATTTT
few	TRBD1	TRBV28	TRBJ1-2	CASSRPGTGDYGYTF	TGTGCCAGCAGCCGTCCCGGGACAGGGGACTATGGCTACACCTTC
-	TRBD2	TRBV7-2	TRBJ2-3	CASSRRLAGGGDTQYF	TGTGCCAGCAGCCGCAGACTAGCTGGGGGTGGAGATACGCAGTATTTT
-	TRBD2	TRBV6-2/TRBV6-3	TRBJ2-6	CASSYPSGRIRGTSGANVLTF	TGTGCCAGCAGTTACCCTAGCGGGAGAATTCGAGGGACCTCTGGGGCCAACGTCCTGACTTTC
-	-	TRBV6-1	TRBJ1-5	CASSEGIAQPQHF	TGTGCCAGCAGTGAAGGGATAGCTCAGCCCCAGCATTTT
-	TRBD1	TRBV20-1	TRBJ1-1	CSLDRETNEAFF	TGCAGTCTGGACAGGGAAACGAATGAAGCTTTCTTT
-	-	TRBV5-1	TRBJ2-5	CASSFHDLRETQYF	TGCGCCAGCAGCTTCCACGATCTTAGGGAGACCCAGTACTTC
few	-	TRBV12-3/TRBV12-4	TRBJ1-1	CASIRGLLNTEAFF	TGTGCCAGCATACGGGGGCTATTGAACACTGAAGCTTTCTTT
many	TRBD1	TRBV10-3	TRBJ2-3	CAISESRQGRVADTQYF	TGTGCCATCAGTGAGTCTCGACAGGGGCGGGTGGCAGATACGCAGTATTTT
few	-	TRBV6-2/TRBV6-3	TRBJ2-2	CASSRPPRGDTGELFF	TGTGCCAGCAGCCGACCTCCCAGGGGTGACACCGGGGAGCTGTTTTTT